The 9 T cell receptor beta chains below were found in one sample sequenced in a study of control samples from healthy donors and cancer patients. Measured with immunoSEQ multiplex PCR; TCRdb has only the in-frame clones, and not every one. The table lists some 120,000 clones, around 90% of them singletons. Sequencing was performed on blood. The source is a man between 18 and 29 years old in good health.

The V and J genes are TRBV10-3 and TRBJ1-3, with 9 bases fitting TRBD1. The V and J ends lost 4 bases and 5 bases, in that order; junction bases with no gene match: 6. This CDR3 is built from 15 residues. Germline V gene data show CDR1 as ENHRY and CDR2 as SYGVKD. CDR3 sequence (DNA): TGTGCCATCAGTGGGGACAGGGACGGAAGAAACACCATATATTTT. Its protein is CAISGDRDGRNTIYF.

The chain uses TRBV5-5 and TRBJ2-7, with D possibly being TRBD1 (5 bases). Germline V CDR1 and CDR2: SGHKS, YYEKEE (reference sequence). The CDR3 loop spans 15 amino acids. The V end was cut by 6 bases, the J end by 3 bases, with 19 bases between. CDR3 nucleotides: TGTGCCAGCAACGAAGCGACAGTTTATCACTACGAGCAGTACTTC. The encoded protein is CASNEATVYHYEQYF.

This CDR3 is CASSVGGAATEAFF. Here the CDR3 DNA reads TGTGCCAGCAGCGTAGGAGGGGCCGCCACTGAAGCTTTCTTT. The J gene is TRBJ1-1, the V gene TRBV9; a weak D match, TRBD1 (5 bases). V lost 0 bases, J lost 4 bases, and 10 bases lay in between. The CDR3 has 14 amino acids. Germline V lookup: CDR1 SGDLS, CDR2 YYNGEE.

V is TRBV7-9 and J is TRBJ2-5; unclear D gene. This CDR3 is built from 12 residues. From germline, CDR1 is SEHNR and CDR2 FQNEAQ (reference sequence). V lost 5 bases, J lost 5 bases, and 9 bases lay in between. Here the CDR3 reads CASSHSAETQYF. The CDR3, as DNA: TGTGCCAGCAGCCACTCGGCGGAGACCCAGTACTTC.

The J gene is TRBJ2-1, the V gene TRBV14; the match to TRBD2 covers 11 bases. The CDR3 length is 16 residues. The germline gives CDR1 SGHDN, CDR2 FVKESK. Trimming removed 5 bases from V and 7 bases from J; junction bases left unmatched: 10. DNA for the CDR3: TGTGCCAGCAGCATACTCGGGACTAGCGGTTTAAATGAGCAGTTCTTC. Its translation: CASSILGTSGLNEQFF.

The chain is built from TRBV19 and TRBJ2-3; D is unclear. The CDR3 totals 14 residues. The germline V and J ends were trimmed by 3 bases and 8 bases, with 15 bases remaining between them. The germline gives CDR1 LNHDA, CDR2 SQIVND (reference sequence). The DNA of the CDR3 is TGTGCCAGTAGTATTTTCCGAGGCGGAAGTACGCAGTATTTT. This encodes CASSIFRGGSTQYF. Complete variable domain (other parts from reference TRBV19 and TRBJ2-3): DGGITQSPKYLFRKEGQNVTLSCEQNLNHDAMYWYRQDPGQGLRLIYYSQIVNDFQKGDIAEGYSVSREKKESFPLTVTSAQKNPTAFYLCASSIFRGGSTQYFGPGTRLTVL.

The V and J genes are TRBV3-1 (or the pseudogene TRBV3-2) and TRBJ1-6; D is ambiguous. The germline CDR1 and CDR2 sequences are LGHDT and YNNKEL (reference sequence). The V and J ends lost 0 bases and 7 bases respectively, with 13 bases between them. The CDR3 extends over 16 amino acids. The CDR3: CASSQDFPDANSPLHF. Written as DNA, the CDR3 is TGTGCCAGCAGCCAAGATTTCCCGGACGCCAATTCACCCCTCCACTTT.

V gene TRBV15 combines with J gene TRBJ1-2; 7 bases line up with TRBD1. Germline values: CDR1 LNHNV, CDR2 YYDKDF (reference sequence). V lost 1 base, J lost 6 bases, and 5 bases stayed unmatched. This CDR3 comprises 14 residues. The CDR3 coding sequence is TGTGCCACCAGCAGAGGGGACAGCCGAGATGGCTACACCTTC. Translating it yields CATSRGDSRDGYTF.

The genes are TRBV5-6 and TRBJ1-2, with 7 bases aligning to TRBD1. The CDR3 spans 13 residues. The germline V gene has CDR1 SGHDT and CDR2 YYEEEE. V trimming: 4 bases; J trimming: 4 bases; junction bases outside the gene matches: 4. CDR3 region: CASSLGQTYGYTF. CDR3 nucleotides: TGTGCCAGCAGCCTGGGACAGACCTATGGCTACACCTTC.